This T cell receptor (beta chain) derives from a study of blood T cell repertoires in COVID-19. Germline trimming cut 4 bases from V and 7 bases from J; bases unmatched to any gene: 4. CDR1 is KGHSH, CDR2 LQKENI, per germline. The CDR3 runs to 14 residues. TCRdb's table, derived via immunoSEQ multiplex PCR, lists solely in-frame clones and lacks some. The profile covers around 450,000 clones, with about 92% appearing a single time and about 0.57% taken by the ten largest. V gene TRBV18 combines with J gene TRBJ1-6; 7 positions match TRBD1. This receptor was taken from a man aged 18 to 30 who had recovered from COVID-19. Sequencing used PBMCs or T cells enriched from blood (not recorded which). Here the CDR3 DNA reads TGTGCCAGCTCACACGAACAGGGGAATTCACCCCTCCACTTT. The encoded protein is CASSHEQGNSPLHF.